These 28 T cell receptor beta chains share one sample of origin, sequenced in a study of T cells expressing NK-cell markers (dated by TCRdb to the early 2020s). Libraries were built with 5' RACE. These reads were obtained on an Illumina HiSeq 2000. TCRdb reanalyzed the reads, keeping one entry per CDR3 protein sequence and omitting DNA. The table kept for this sample lists some 460,000 distinct CDR3 sequences. 1.4% to 1.5% of the sample rests with the top ten. The sequenced material came from blood T cells: a sorted CD56 or NKG2C T cell subset, CD4+ or CD8+ T cells, or bulk PBMC T cells (not recorded which). The origin of the receptors is a woman aged 45-65 years in good health. Donor details come from another sample of the same person, matched by shared clones.

The rearrangement joins TRBV14 to TRBJ2-1. CDR1 SGHDN and CDR2 FVKESK come from the germline V gene. The CDR3 runs 14 residues. The CDR3 spells CASSQGHITNEQFF.

The chain's CDR3 is CASKPSVGTKSFF. The V and J genes are TRBV6-2 or TRBV6-3 and TRBJ2-1; no DNA is available, so the TRBD1 call from TCRdb remains unchecked. The CDR3 has 13 residues. Germline lookup yields CDR1 MNHEY and CDR2 SVGEGT.

V is TRBV20-1 and J is TRBJ2-5; there is no DNA to check the TCRdb D call of TRBD2. From germline, CDR1 is DFQATT and CDR2 SNEGSKA (reference sequence). The CDR3 is made up of 14 amino acids. CDR3 sequence: CSARLAGAMETQYF.

The chain recombines TRBV4-2 with TRBJ1-2; the D call from TCRdb, TRBD1, cannot be confirmed without DNA. Germline loops: CDR1 LGHNA, CDR2 YNFKEQ. This CDR3 is built from 16 residues. The CDR3 is CASSQRPGQGTYGYTF.

The chain employs TRBV7-9 and TRBJ1-2; the TRBD1 assignment by TCRdb is unverifiable without DNA. The CDR3 runs to 15 residues. CDR1 SEHNR and CDR2 FQNEAQ come from the germline V gene (reference sequence). This chain's CDR3 is CASSLPGQVEGGYTF.

The J gene is TRBJ2-7, the V gene TRBV5-6; the D call of TRBD2 rests on TCRdb alone, since no DNA is present to check it. Looked up from germline, CDR1 is SGHDT and CDR2 is YYEEEE. CDR3 length: 14 amino acids. CDR3 sequence: CASSLLLAEYEQYF. Based on the CDR3 plus reference TRBV5-6 and TRBJ2-7, the full variable domain is DAGVTQSPTHLIKTRGQQVTLRCSPKSGHDTVSWYQQALGQGPQFIFQYYEEEERQRGNFPDRFSGHQFPNYSSELNVNALLLGDSALYLCASSLLLAEYEQYFGPGTRLTVT.

The chain links TRBV28 to TRBJ1-5. CDR1 and CDR2 from the germline V gene are MDHEN and SYDVKM. This CDR3 is 13 amino acids long. CDR3 sequence: CASNNLGGQPQHF.

This chain connects TRBV18 to TRBJ2-3; the D gene TCRdb calls, TRBD2, cannot be checked with no DNA. The CDR3 is 16 amino acids. The germline V gene encodes CDR1 KGHSH and CDR2 LQKENI. The CDR3 protein is CASSPRLAGETDTQYF.

The chain has TRBV11-2 and TRBJ1-4. CDR1 is SGHAT, CDR2 FQNNGV, per germline. This CDR3 is 14 amino acids long. CDR3 amino acids: CASSLGRKNEKLFF.

The chain employs TRBV29-1 and TRBJ1-3. The CDR3 is 13 residues long. The germline V gene encodes CDR1 SQVTM and CDR2 ANQGSEA. CDR3 residues: CSVEEINGNTIYF.

This chain links TRBV7-9 with TRBJ2-2; the D gene TCRdb calls, TRBD1, cannot be checked with no DNA. This CDR3 has 18 amino acids. CDR1 is SEHNR and CDR2 is FQNEAQ in the germline V gene (reference sequence). CDR3 amino acids: CASSPPDRGQKDTGELFF.

This chain connects TRBV7-2 to TRBJ2-3. Germline CDR1 SGHTA, CDR2 FQGNSA. The CDR3 runs 11 residues. CDR3: CASSPQFTQYF.

The chain is built from TRBV3-1 and TRBJ1-5; there is no DNA to check the TCRdb D call of TRBD1. Germline CDR1 LGHDT, CDR2 YNNKEL (reference sequence). The CDR3 runs 16 residues. The CDR3 region is CASSADGGIGRQPQHF.

The chain uses TRBV2 and TRBJ2-7; TCRdb indicates TRBD2, and absent DNA this call remains unverified. Germline assignment: CDR1 SNHLY and CDR2 FYNNEI. The CDR3 has 16 amino acids. CDR3 protein: CASSDPGGRNPYEQYF. Complete variable domain (other parts from reference TRBV2 and TRBJ2-7): EPEVTQTPSHQVTQMGQEVILRCVPISNHLYFYWYRQILGQKVEFLVSFYNNEISEKSEIFDDQFSVERPDGSNFTLKIRSTKLEDSAMYFCASSDPGGRNPYEQYFGPGTRLTVT.

The chain combines TRBV29-1 with TRBJ2-1. The CDR3 has 13 residues. CDR1 is SQVTM, CDR2 ANQGSEA, per germline. The CDR3 is CSVAPINNNEQFF.

V usage is TRBV5-1 and J usage is TRBJ2-3; absent DNA, TCRdb's TRBD1 call cannot be checked. This CDR3 comprises 15 residues. CDR1 is SGHRS, CDR2 YFSETQ, per germline. This chain's CDR3 is CASSLDGTPANTQYF.

The V gene is TRBV11-2, the J gene TRBJ2-5; there is no DNA to check the TCRdb D call of TRBD1. Germline V lookup: CDR1 SGHAT, CDR2 FQNNGV. CDR3 length: 15 residues. The CDR3 spells CASSYGPGGQETQYF.

The V gene is TRBV5-4, the J gene TRBJ2-1; TCRdb outputs TRBD2, but without DNA this stays unchecked. Germline CDR1 reads SGHNT; CDR2 reads YYREEE (reference sequence). This CDR3 is built from 17 residues. The CDR3: CASTLGGLAGAYNEQFF.

The chain combines TRBV7-2 with TRBJ2-5; TCRdb gives TRBD2 as the D gene, but with no DNA this cannot be confirmed. Germline V lookup: CDR1 SGHTA, CDR2 FQGNSA. The length of the CDR3 is 14 residues. The CDR3 loop reads CASSHPGLRETQYF.

V and J are TRBV24-1 and TRBJ2-1; the D gene TCRdb calls, TRBD2, cannot be checked with no DNA. The CDR3 length is 16 residues. The germline gives CDR1 KGHDR, CDR2 SFDVKD. The CDR3 loop reads CATSDLRAGTFNEQFF.

The chain combines TRBV10-3 with TRBJ1-2; TCRdb designates TRBD1, a call that cannot be tested without DNA. Germline-derived CDR1 and CDR2 are ENHRY and SYGVKD. The CDR3 consists of 13 residues. The chain's CDR3 is CAISDSSGYGYTF.

The chain couples TRBV6-5 to TRBJ1-5. The length of the CDR3 is 15 residues. Germline CDR1 reads MNHEY; CDR2 reads SVGAGI. The CDR3 sequence is CASSRFGGLREPQHF.

The chain employs TRBV20-1 and TRBJ1-4. CDR1 and CDR2 from the germline V gene are DFQATT and SNEGSKA (reference sequence). The CDR3 is 16 residues long. The CDR3 loop is CSANVKGHATNEKLFF.

The rearrangement links TRBV6-1 to TRBJ2-2; the D call from TCRdb, TRBD2, cannot be confirmed without DNA. The CDR3 has 14 residues. The V gene's germline CDR1 is MNHNS and CDR2 SASEGT. CDR3 loop: CASNQRSYTGELFF.

The rearrangement uses TRBV14 and TRBJ2-1; lacking DNA, the TRBD1 call made by TCRdb goes unchecked. The V gene's germline CDR1 is SGHDN and CDR2 FVKESK. The CDR3 is 14 amino acids. CDR3 sequence reads: CASSLIQGYNEQFF.

The rearrangement uses TRBV5-1 and TRBJ2-1; checking the TCRdb D call of TRBD1 is not possible without DNA. Germline CDR1 SGHRS, CDR2 YFSETQ. The length of the CDR3 is 14 residues. CDR3 sequence: CASREGAEYNEQFF.

The V and J genes are TRBV11-2 and TRBJ2-3. CDR3 length: 14 residues. CDR1 SGHAT and CDR2 FQNNGV come from the germline V gene. CDR3 loop: CASSPIPSTDTQYF.

J is TRBJ1-3 and V is TRBV24-1. Germline V CDR1 and CDR2: KGHDR, SFDVKD. The CDR3 is 14 amino acids. CDR3 residues: CATSDPGVGNTIYF.